This is a list of T cell receptor beta chains from one sample in a study of graft-versus-host responses after intestinal transplantation. Measured with immunoSEQ multiplex PCR; TCRdb has only the in-frame clones, and not every one. The data contain more than 30,000 clones, 87% of them seen just once; the ten biggest clones take up roughly 18%. The starting material was ileum tissue, obtained 200 to 210 days after intestinal transplant. Receptor source: a human patient who received an intestinal transplant, so some T cells may come from the graft donor. Each CDR3 is given with its conserved first and last residue. Fields, in order: V gene, J gene, CDR3 length, D gene, CDR3 protein. A D gene is named only where the DNA matches it firmly.

v_call: TRBV6-1; j_call: TRBJ2-3; cdr3_length: 15; d_call: TRBD2; cdr3_aa: CASTISGILADTQYF
v_call: TRBV7-9; j_call: TRBJ2-3; cdr3_length: 14; d_call: .; cdr3_aa: CASSLPRVTDTQYF
v_call: TRBV2; j_call: TRBJ2-7; cdr3_length: 13; d_call: .; cdr3_aa: CASSEWGPYEQYF
v_call: TRBV6-5; j_call: TRBJ2-2; cdr3_length: 16; d_call: .; cdr3_aa: CASSYWLGGDTGELFF
v_call: TRBV6-5; j_call: TRBJ2-7; cdr3_length: 14; d_call: .; cdr3_aa: CASSYSMGLVEQYF
v_call: TRBV7-9; j_call: TRBJ1-2; cdr3_length: 15; d_call: TRBD1; cdr3_aa: CASSSGQGLGYGYTF
v_call: TRBV7-8; j_call: TRBJ2-1; cdr3_length: 15; d_call: .; cdr3_aa: CASSPRGGNWDEQFF
v_call: TRBV18; j_call: TRBJ2-3; cdr3_length: 15; d_call: TRBD2; cdr3_aa: CASSPQRGATDTQYF
v_call: TRBV4-1; j_call: TRBJ2-7; cdr3_length: 14; d_call: .; cdr3_aa: CASSQYYSAYEQYF
v_call: TRBV6-5; j_call: TRBJ1-4; cdr3_length: 14; d_call: TRBD1; cdr3_aa: CASSRGTTNEKLFF
v_call: TRBV19; j_call: TRBJ2-1; cdr3_length: 14; d_call: .; cdr3_aa: CASSITGLHNEQFF
v_call: TRBV4-1; j_call: TRBJ2-2; cdr3_length: 13; d_call: .; cdr3_aa: CASRSGVGGELFF
v_call: TRBV15; j_call: .; cdr3_length: 15; d_call: TRBD2; cdr3_aa: CATSRDGGGAYEQYF
v_call: TRBV2; j_call: TRBJ1-5; cdr3_length: 15; d_call: .; cdr3_aa: CASSGIEYSNQPQHF
v_call: TRBV7-6; j_call: TRBJ2-3; cdr3_length: 16; d_call: TRBD2; cdr3_aa: CASSLALAGVADTQYF
v_call: TRBV29-1; j_call: TRBJ2-1; cdr3_length: 15; d_call: .; cdr3_aa: CSVTQGRVSYNEQFF
v_call: TRBV6-1; j_call: TRBJ2-2; cdr3_length: 10; d_call: .; cdr3_aa: CASSDGELFF
v_call: TRBV28; j_call: TRBJ2-1; cdr3_length: 17; d_call: .; cdr3_aa: CASSLPDPVGSYNEQFF
v_call: TRBV6-1; j_call: TRBJ1-2; cdr3_length: 14; d_call: TRBD1; cdr3_aa: CASRTGTGSYGYTF
v_call: TRBV4-1; j_call: TRBJ1-5; cdr3_length: 16; d_call: .; cdr3_aa: CASSQDAGLGNQPQHF
v_call: TRBV5-1; j_call: TRBJ2-7; cdr3_length: 12; d_call: .; cdr3_aa: CASSLFGYEQYF
v_call: TRBV4-2; j_call: TRBJ2-5; cdr3_length: 17; d_call: TRBD2; cdr3_aa: CASSQELAGGYQETQYF
v_call: TRBV5-1; j_call: TRBJ1-4; cdr3_length: 14; d_call: TRBD1; cdr3_aa: CASGQGTPNEKLFF
v_call: TRBV5-6; j_call: TRBJ2-5; cdr3_length: 15; d_call: TRBD2; cdr3_aa: CASSLAGLAGVSQYF
v_call: TRBV19; j_call: TRBJ1-2; cdr3_length: 14; d_call: TRBD1; cdr3_aa: CASSTGGSNYGYTF
v_call: TRBV6-1; j_call: TRBJ1-1; cdr3_length: 14; d_call: TRBD1; cdr3_aa: CASSRYRGRAEAFF
v_call: TRBV10-3; j_call: TRBJ1-3; cdr3_length: 15; d_call: .; cdr3_aa: CAISEGAVSGNTIYF
v_call: TRBV28; j_call: TRBJ1-5; cdr3_length: 15; d_call: TRBD1; cdr3_aa: CASSLLDRLNQPQHF
v_call: TRBV2; j_call: TRBJ1-1; cdr3_length: 15; d_call: .; cdr3_aa: CASSEGPAKLTEAFF
v_call: TRBV7-2; j_call: TRBJ1-1; cdr3_length: 16; d_call: .; cdr3_aa: CASSYRVGGMNTEAFF
v_call: TRBV28; j_call: TRBJ2-1; cdr3_length: 14; d_call: .; cdr3_aa: CASSFGGTYNEQFF
v_call: TRBV4-2; j_call: TRBJ2-7; cdr3_length: 15; d_call: .; cdr3_aa: CASSQVKTLSYEQYF
v_call: TRBV7-6; j_call: TRBJ2-7; cdr3_length: 14; d_call: .; cdr3_aa: CASRPGVSSYEQYF
v_call: TRBV5-1; j_call: TRBJ2-7; cdr3_length: 16; d_call: TRBD2; cdr3_aa: CASRYSTSPTEYEQYF
v_call: TRBV11-2; j_call: TRBJ2-3; cdr3_length: 12; d_call: .; cdr3_aa: CASSTAVDTQYF
v_call: TRBV5-1; j_call: TRBJ1-3; cdr3_length: 16; d_call: .; cdr3_aa: CASSLQSRNSGNTIYF
v_call: TRBV6-5; j_call: TRBJ1-2; cdr3_length: 13; d_call: .; cdr3_aa: CASTPFPSDLYTF
v_call: TRBV5-4; j_call: TRBJ2-2; cdr3_length: 15; d_call: TRBD1; cdr3_aa: CASSPRGPDTGELFF
v_call: TRBV5-1; j_call: TRBJ2-1; cdr3_length: 15; d_call: .; cdr3_aa: CASSGMTGSYNEQFF
v_call: TRBV5-1; j_call: TRBJ1-3; cdr3_length: 14; d_call: .; cdr3_aa: CASSLSGSGNTIYF
v_call: TRBV19; j_call: TRBJ2-2; cdr3_length: 15; d_call: TRBD2; cdr3_aa: CASSATSVGPGELFF
v_call: TRBV5-1; j_call: TRBJ1-1; cdr3_length: 14; d_call: .; cdr3_aa: CASSEDGRNTEAFF
v_call: TRBV4-1; j_call: TRBJ2-5; cdr3_length: 14; d_call: .; cdr3_aa: CASSQVSSQETQYF
v_call: TRBV5-6; j_call: TRBJ2-7; cdr3_length: 14; d_call: .; cdr3_aa: CASCPRGNSYEQYF
v_call: TRBV6-5; j_call: TRBJ2-3; cdr3_length: 11; d_call: .; cdr3_aa: CASRRADTQYF
v_call: TRBV4-1; j_call: TRBJ2-7; cdr3_length: 14; d_call: .; cdr3_aa: CASSQVGTSYEQYF
v_call: TRBV5-1; j_call: TRBJ2-1; cdr3_length: 14; d_call: .; cdr3_aa: CASSLFAANNEQFF
v_call: TRBV9; j_call: TRBJ2-5; cdr3_length: 15; d_call: .; cdr3_aa: CASSVAGRPQETQYF
v_call: TRBV5-1; j_call: TRBJ2-5; cdr3_length: 13; d_call: .; cdr3_aa: CASSFRAEETQYF
v_call: TRBV13; j_call: TRBJ2-5; cdr3_length: 14; d_call: .; cdr3_aa: CASSFKGQGETQYF
v_call: TRBV6-1; j_call: TRBJ1-5; cdr3_length: 15; d_call: .; cdr3_aa: CASSEGSWGWQPQHF